Listed below are T cell receptor beta chains from one sample, sequenced in a study of cytomegalovirus exposure and HLA in healthy donors. Profiling relied on immunoSEQ multiplex PCR, and the TCRdb table lists in-frame clones only, not all of them. The data contain 120,000 to 150,000 clones, about 74% of them singletons. Sequencing was performed on PBMCs. These TCRs come from a man in his forties in good health and CMV-seropositive. CDR3s include the opening cysteine and the closing phenylalanine or tryptophan. A D gene is named only where the DNA matches it firmly. A clone size is listed for some rows: how often the clone was seen (once, few, many), or a class if it is expanded.

CASSVEGAYLFYEQYF	TGTGCCAGCAGTGTGGAGGGGGCGTATCTTTTCTACGAGCAGTACTTC	TRBJ2-7	TRBV2	few	.
CASRIEDSNPEAFF	TGCGCCAGCAGGATAGAGGACAGCAACCCTGAAGCTTTCTTT	TRBJ1-1	TRBV5-1	once	.
CAISLTSGIGETQYF	TGTGCCATCAGCTTGACTAGCGGGATAGGGGAGACCCAGTACTTC	TRBJ2-5	TRBV10-3	.	TRBD2
CASSRGAYGELFF	TGTGCCAGTAGTAGAGGAGCGTACGGGGAGCTGTTTTTT	TRBJ2-2	TRBV19	few	.
CASSLSLGAQETQYF	TGTGCCAGCAGCTTAAGTTTGGGGGCACAAGAGACCCAGTACTTC	TRBJ2-5	TRBV7-8	.	.
CASSRQGNTGELFF	TGTGCCAGCAGTAGGCAGGGGAACACCGGGGAGCTGTTTTTT	TRBJ2-2	TRBV6-4	.	.
CASTYGSTDYEQYF	TGTGCCAGCACTTACGGGTCCACCGACTACGAGCAGTACTTC	TRBJ2-7	TRBV21-1	.	.
CASSTRTVASYEQYF	TGTGCCAGCAGCACACGTACAGTTGCCTCCTACGAGCAGTACTTC	TRBJ2-7	TRBV7-2	few	.
CSVASVQGYEQYF	TGCAGCGTTGCGTCAGTTCAGGGCTACGAGCAGTACTTC	TRBJ2-7	TRBV29-1	.	.
CASSSTSGRFSYNEQFF	TGTGCCAGCAGCTCGACGAGCGGGAGATTCTCCTACAATGAGCAGTTCTTC	TRBJ2-1	TRBV13	.	TRBD2
CASSPRWNEQFF	TGTGCCAGCAGCCCCAGGTGGAATGAGCAGTTCTTC	TRBJ2-1	TRBV2	.	.
CASSLGQGNEKLFF	TGCGCCAGCAGCTTGGGACAGGGCAATGAAAAACTGTTTTTT	TRBJ1-4	TRBV5-1	few	TRBD1
CASSLQAPSVLSGANVLTF	TGTGCCAGCAGTTTACAGGCTCCGTCGGTTCTCTCTGGGGCCAACGTCCTGACTTTC	TRBJ2-6	TRBV28	.	.
CASSRDSNQPQHF	TGCGCCAGCAGCCGCGATAGCAATCAGCCCCAGCATTTT	TRBJ1-5	TRBV4-1	.	.
CASSTHSGLNEKLFF	TGTGCCAGCAGCACCCATTCAGGCTTGAATGAAAAACTGTTTTTT	TRBJ1-4	TRBV7-9	.	.
CASSRSSGLKRADTQYF	TGTGCCAGCAGTAGGTCTAGCGGGCTCAAACGGGCAGATACGCAGTATTTT	TRBJ2-3	TRBV25-1	.	TRBD2
CASSAGGQETQYF	TGTGCCAGCTCAGCGGGGGGCCAAGAGACCCAGTACTTC	TRBJ2-5	TRBV18	.	TRBD2
CAAAAGTVYGYTF	TGTGCCGCCGCTGCCGGGACAGTCTATGGCTACACCTTC	TRBJ1-2	TRBV6-1	.	TRBD1
CASSNTGTGRPYEQYF	TGTGCCAGTTCTAATACCGGGACAGGGAGGCCCTACGAGCAGTACTTC	TRBJ2-7	TRBV19	.	TRBD1
CASSTYRVDEQFF	TGTGCCAGCTCAACCTACAGGGTCGATGAGCAGTTCTTC	TRBJ2-1	TRBV18	.	.
CASSDEGDPDTQYF	TGCGCCAGCAGTGACGAGGGAGACCCAGATACGCAGTATTTT	TRBJ2-3	TRBV10-1	.	.
CASSLRDKATNEKLFF	TGTGCCAGCAGTTTAAGAGACAAAGCAACTAATGAAAAACTGTTTTTT	TRBJ1-4	TRBV28	.	.
CASGLAGGGNEQFF	TGTGCTAGTGGTTTAGCGGGAGGCGGTAATGAGCAGTTCTTC	TRBJ2-1	TRBV12-5	.	TRBD2
CAWTGVGAEQYF	TGTGCCTGGACGGGAGTAGGGGCCGAGCAGTACTTC	TRBJ2-7	TRBV30	few	.
CASSLTGGTTDTQYF	TGTGCCAGCAGCCTGACAGGGGGAACCACAGATACGCAGTATTTT	TRBJ2-3	TRBV5-6	.	TRBD1
CASSGLPGDRGGNEQFF	TGCGCCAGCAGCGGGCTTCCTGGGGACAGGGGGGGCAATGAGCAGTTCTTC	TRBJ2-1	TRBV4-3	.	TRBD1
CASSQEGWGDTEAFF	TGCGCCAGCAGCCAAGAAGGGTGGGGGGACACTGAAGCTTTCTTT	TRBJ1-1	TRBV4-3	.	.
CASSLGNGGNEKLFF	TGCGCCAGCAGCTTGGGAAACGGGGGGAATGAAAAACTGTTTTTT	TRBJ1-4	TRBV5-1	.	.
CASTLRLGGTDTQYF	TGTGCCAGCACCCTACGGCTAGGGGGCACAGATACGCAGTATTTT	TRBJ2-3	TRBV28	.	.
CASSPGAGETQYF	TGTGCCAGCTCACCAGGGGCAGGGGAGACCCAGTACTTC	TRBJ2-5	TRBV18	.	.
CASSTRARGAETQYF	TGTGCCAGCAGCACCCGGGCCAGGGGGGCAGAGACCCAGTACTTC	TRBJ2-5	TRBV28	.	.
CASSDGRSHTDTQYF	TGTGCCAGCAGCGACGGGAGATCCCACACAGATACGCAGTATTTT	TRBJ2-3	TRBV7-9	.	.
CSGGTSGRAVNEQFF	TGCAGCGGGGGGACTAGCGGGAGGGCCGTCAATGAGCAGTTCTTC	TRBJ2-1	TRBV29-1	.	TRBD2
CASSLWESSPLHF	TGTGCCAGCAGTTTGTGGGAGAGTTCACCCCTCCACTTT	TRBJ1-6	TRBV27	.	.
CASSLDRESYTF	TGTGCCAGCAGCTTGGACAGGGAGAGCTACACCTTC	TRBJ1-2	TRBV5-4	.	.
CASSGGIGAGYEQYF	TGCGCCAGCAGTGGTGGGATTGGGGCCGGCTACGAGCAGTACTTC	TRBJ2-7	TRBV10-1	.	.
CAWSPGETTQYF	TGTGCCTGGAGTCCAGGGGAGACTACGCAGTATTTT	TRBJ2-3	TRBV30	few	.
CASSLRTSGTGEQYF	TGTGCCAGCAGCCTCCGGACTAGCGGGACGGGGGAGCAGTACTTC	TRBJ2-7	TRBV7-2	.	TRBD2
CASSYPAGTDTQYF	TGTGCCAGCAGCTACCCAGCGGGCACAGATACGCAGTATTTT	TRBJ2-3	TRBV5-8	.	.
CASSLNPKGSGGYTF	TGTGCCAGCAGTTTAAATCCGAAGGGTAGCGGTGGCTACACCTTC	TRBJ1-2	TRBV28	.	.